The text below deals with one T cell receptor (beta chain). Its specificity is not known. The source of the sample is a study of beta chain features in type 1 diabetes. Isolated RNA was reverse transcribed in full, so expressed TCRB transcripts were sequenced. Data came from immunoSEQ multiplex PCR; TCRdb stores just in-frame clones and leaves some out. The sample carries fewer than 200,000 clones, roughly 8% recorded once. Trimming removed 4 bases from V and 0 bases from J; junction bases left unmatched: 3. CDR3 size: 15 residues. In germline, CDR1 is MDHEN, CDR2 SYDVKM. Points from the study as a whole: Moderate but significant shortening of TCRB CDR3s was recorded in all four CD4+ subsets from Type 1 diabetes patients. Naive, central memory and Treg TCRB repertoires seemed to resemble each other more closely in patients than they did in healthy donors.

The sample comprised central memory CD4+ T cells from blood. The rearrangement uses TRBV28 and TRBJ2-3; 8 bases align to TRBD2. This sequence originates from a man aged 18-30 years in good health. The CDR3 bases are TGTGCCAGCAGTTCACCTAGCGGGAGCACAGATACGCAGTATTTT. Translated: CASSSPSGSTDTQYF.